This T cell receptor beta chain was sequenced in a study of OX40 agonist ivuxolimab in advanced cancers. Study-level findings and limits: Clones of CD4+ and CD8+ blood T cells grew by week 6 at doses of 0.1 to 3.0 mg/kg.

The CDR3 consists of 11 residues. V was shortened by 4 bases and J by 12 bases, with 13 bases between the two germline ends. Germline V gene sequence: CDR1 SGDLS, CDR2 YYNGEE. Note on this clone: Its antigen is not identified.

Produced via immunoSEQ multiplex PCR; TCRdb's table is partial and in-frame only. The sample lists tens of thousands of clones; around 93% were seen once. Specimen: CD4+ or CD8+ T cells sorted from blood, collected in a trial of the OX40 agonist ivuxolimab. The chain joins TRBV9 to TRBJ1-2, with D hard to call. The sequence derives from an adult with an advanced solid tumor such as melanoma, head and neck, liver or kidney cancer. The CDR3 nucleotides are TGTGCCAGCAGCTCCCGTTTAAGCCACACCTTC. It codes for CASSSRLSHTF.